The 23 T cell receptor beta chains given below trace back to one sample, sequenced in a study of blood T cell repertoires in COVID-19. Generated by immunoSEQ multiplex PCR, the TCRdb table keeps only in-frame clones and is missing some. The sample has about 240,000 clones; around 85% are singletons. The sample comprised PBMCs or T cells enriched from blood (not recorded which). The receptors shown here come from a woman in her thirties or forties with acute COVID-19.

The CDR3 DNA reads as TGTGCCAGCAGCTCAGACGGACAATGGGGCAATCAGCCCCAGCATTTT. The encoded protein is CASSSDGQWGNQPQHF. The rearrangement uses TRBV11-2 and TRBJ1-5, with a tentative D call TRBD1 (5 bases). Trimming shortened V by 4 bases and J by 2 bases, and 15 bases separated the two germline ends. Looked up from germline, CDR1 is SGHAT and CDR2 is FQNNGV. The CDR3 totals 16 residues.

The V call is TRBV7-8, the J call TRBJ2-7; D is possibly TRBD1 (7 bases). The CDR3 contains 16 residues. V was clipped by 1 base and J by 1 base, with 14 bases between them. The germline CDR1 and CDR2 sequences are SGHVS and FQNEAQ. CDR3 coding DNA: TGTGCCAGCAGCTTAGAGGGGGCTAGCGAGTCCTACGAGCAGTACTTC. Its protein product is CASSLEGASESYEQYF. Full variable domain (rest looked up from reference TRBV7-8 and TRBJ2-7): GAGVSQSPRYKVAKRGQDVALRCDPISGHVSLFWYQQALGQGPEFLTYFQNEAQLDKSGLPSDRFFAERPEGSVSTLKIQRTQQEDSAVYLCASSLEGASESYEQYFGPGTRLTVT.

The chain uses TRBV19 and TRBJ2-1; D is undetermined. Deletions cut 0 bases from V and 7 bases from J, with 13 bases between. Germline V gene lookup returns CDR1 LNHDA and CDR2 SQIVND (reference sequence). The CDR3 contains 15 residues. This CDR3 reads CASSIDSSQVNEQFF. For the CDR3, the DNA is TGTGCCAGTAGTATAGATTCCTCCCAGGTTAATGAGCAGTTCTTC. Full variable domain (rest looked up from reference TRBV19 and TRBJ2-1): DGGITQSPKYLFRKEGQNVTLSCEQNLNHDAMYWYRQDPGQGLRLIYYSQIVNDFQKGDIAEGYSVSREKKESFPLTVTSAQKNPTAFYLCASSIDSSQVNEQFFGPGTRLTVL.

V is TRBV11-3 and J is TRBJ1-1; D is possibly TRBD1 (6 bases). The germline V gene encodes CDR1 SGHNT and CDR2 YENEEA. The CDR3 is made up of 14 amino acids. V lost 0 bases, J lost 7 bases, and 12 bases lay in between. The CDR3 loop is CASSLEPRTVEAFF. The CDR3 region has the DNA TGTGCCAGCAGCTTAGAACCACGGACAGTTGAAGCTTTCTTT.

The rearrangement joins TRBV19 to TRBJ1-4; the match to TRBD1 covers 8 bases. Trimming removed 5 bases from V and 4 bases from J; junction bases left unmatched: 6. Germline V gives CDR1 LNHDA, CDR2 SQIVND (reference sequence). This CDR3 spans 15 amino acids. The CDR3 bases are TGTGCCAGTAGTGGAGGGACAGGTCGTAATGAAAAACTGTTTTTT. The encoded protein is CASSGGTGRNEKLFF.

The chain combines TRBV27 with TRBJ2-1, with TRBD2 identical over 13 bases. The CDR3 extends over 17 amino acids. Trimming cost V 5 bases and J 6 bases; bases outside gene matches: 10. Germline CDR1 MNHEY, CDR2 SMNVEV (reference sequence). CDR3 in DNA: TGTGCCAGCAGTCCCGCACTAGCGGGAGGGCCTGGCAATGAGCAGTTCTTC. Translation: CASSPALAGGPGNEQFF.

This chain links TRBV2 with TRBJ1-1; the match to TRBD1 covers 9 bases. The J segment lost 1 base and the V segment lost 5 bases, leaving 5 bases of the junction unmatched. There are 15 residues in the CDR3. Germline assignment: CDR1 SNHLY and CDR2 FYNNEI. The CDR3 sequence is CASSLDRGENTEAFF. The CDR3 DNA reads as TGTGCCAGCAGTTTGGACAGGGGTGAGAACACTGAAGCTTTCTTT.

CDR3 loop: CASSLLAGAGETQYF. CDR3 DNA sequence: TGTGCCAGCAGCCTACTAGCGGGAGCTGGGGAGACCCAGTACTTC. The chain employs TRBV11-3 and TRBJ2-5, with 11 bases lining up with TRBD2. There are 15 residues in the CDR3. The trim removed 5 bases at V and 5 bases at J, leaving 7 bases unmatched. Germline V gene data show CDR1 as SGHNT and CDR2 as YENEEA.

The V gene is TRBV2, the J gene TRBJ1-2, with a weak D call TRBD1 (5 bases). V was clipped by 6 bases and J by 7 bases, with 9 bases between them. CDR1 and CDR2 (germline): SNHLY, FYNNEI. CDR3 length: 11 residues. The CDR3, as DNA: TGTGCCAGCAGCAGGGTGGGTGGCTACACCTTC. It encodes CASSRVGGYTF.

The CDR3 spells CASSIGTSGPLAEPDNEQFF. DNA of the CDR3: TGTGCCAGTAGTATAGGGACTAGCGGGCCCCTAGCGGAGCCGGACAATGAGCAGTTCTTC. The chain recombines TRBV19 with TRBJ2-1; 11 bases match TRBD2. The CDR3 has 20 residues. CDR1 LNHDA and CDR2 SQIVND come from the germline V gene (reference sequence). V gave up 1 base and J gave up 5 bases; unmatched junction bases: 16. Full variable domain (rest looked up from reference TRBV19 and TRBJ2-1): DGGITQSPKYLFRKEGQNVTLSCEQNLNHDAMYWYRQDPGQGLRLIYYSQIVNDFQKGDIAEGYSVSREKKESFPLTVTSAQKNPTAFYLCASSIGTSGPLAEPDNEQFFGPGTRLTVL.

The chain combines TRBV19 with TRBJ2-3; tentative D call: TRBD1 (6 bases). Germline CDR1 reads LNHDA; CDR2 reads SQIVND (reference sequence). The CDR3 has 18 amino acids. Between the trimmed V and J ends, which lost 2 bases and 5 bases, there was a span of 23 bases. CDR3 sequence (DNA): TGTGCCAGTAGTATAATGGGGACAAGCGGTGGGAGAGGAGATACGCAGTATTTT. Translated: CASSIMGTSGGRGDTQYF.

This chain joins TRBV19 and TRBJ2-2; no clear D gene. The CDR3 has 15 residues. Trimming pared 5 bases from V and 3 bases from J, leaving 13 bases between. In germline, CDR1 is LNHDA, CDR2 SQIVND (reference sequence). CDR3 loop: CASSVARSDTGELFF. For the CDR3, the DNA is TGTGCCAGTAGTGTCGCGAGAAGTGACACCGGGGAGCTGTTTTTT. Full variable domain (missing parts from reference TRBV19 and TRBJ2-2): DGGITQSPKYLFRKEGQNVTLSCEQNLNHDAMYWYRQDPGQGLRLIYYSQIVNDFQKGDIAEGYSVSREKKESFPLTVTSAQKNPTAFYLCASSVARSDTGELFFGEGSRLTVL.

The rearrangement joins TRBV7-6 to TRBJ2-3, with 9 bases identical to TRBD1. From germline, CDR1 is SGHVS and CDR2 FNYEAQ. The CDR3 sequence is 14 residues long. After removal of 4 bases from V and 7 bases from J, the junction contained 6 bases not matched to a gene. The CDR3 coding sequence is TGTGCCAGCAGCTCTCGGACAGGGGTTAATACGCAGTATTTT. This encodes CASSSRTGVNTQYF.

The genes are TRBV2 and TRBJ1-5, with a possible D match to TRBD1 (6 bases). Germline V gene sequence: CDR1 SNHLY, CDR2 FYNNEI. Trimming left V 6 bases short and J 3 bases short, with 9 bases between. The CDR3 runs to 13 residues. CDR3 coding DNA: TGTGCCAGCAGCCGGACAGACAATCAGCCCCAGCATTTT. The encoded protein is CASSRTDNQPQHF.

V and J are TRBV13 and TRBJ1-4, with a weak D call TRBD1 (6 bases). Trimming removed 5 bases at V and 7 bases at J, with 11 bases between. The length of the CDR3 is 13 residues. Germline V gives CDR1 PRHDT, CDR2 FYEKMQ (reference sequence). The CDR3 bases are TGTGCCAGCAGCGGCCAGGGGACTGAAAAACTGTTTTTT. This codes for CASSGQGTEKLFF.

The V gene is TRBV5-1, the J gene TRBJ2-3; tentatively, D is TRBD2 (6 bases). The germline V gene has CDR1 SGHRS and CDR2 YFSETQ. This CDR3 has 14 residues. V lost 5 bases and J lost 5, with 15 bases in between. CDR3 DNA sequence: TGCGCCAGCAGTCCGACTAGTCGGGAAGATACGCAGTATTTT. As protein: CASSPTSREDTQYF.

The rearrangement joins TRBV9 to TRBJ1-6, with D tentatively TRBD1 (5 bases). The CDR3 has 17 residues. V dropped 4 bases and J dropped 5 bases, with 19 bases sitting between them. Germline CDR1 reads SGDLS; CDR2 reads YYNGEE. CDR3 residues: CASSPQVREKHNSPLHF. DNA for the CDR3: TGTGCCAGCAGCCCACAGGTTAGAGAAAAACATAATTCACCCCTCCACTTT.

This chain connects TRBV6-2 or TRBV6-3 to TRBJ2-7, with 8 bases lining up with TRBD2. Germline values: CDR1 MNHEY, CDR2 SVGEGT. The CDR3 runs to 14 residues. With V trimmed by 6 bases and J by 6 bases, 10 bases remained unmatched. The CDR3 spells CASRPKRERGEQYF. The DNA for the CDR3 is TGTGCCAGCAGACCTAAGCGGGAGAGGGGCGAGCAGTACTTC.

V and J are TRBV6-5 and TRBJ2-7; 10 nucleotides match TRBD1. The CDR3 has 13 residues. Losses at the gene ends were 9 bases for V and 4 bases for J; bases not matched to a gene: 6. Germline V CDR1 and CDR2: MNHEY, SVGAGI. The CDR3 spells CASRQGAIYEQYF. The CDR3 coding sequence is TGTGCCAGTAGACAGGGGGCGATATACGAGCAGTACTTC.

The chain combines TRBV5-1 with TRBJ1-2, with 9 positions matching TRBD1. CDR1 and CDR2 (germline): SGHRS, YFSETQ. The CDR3 has 14 residues. V gave up 0 bases and J gave up 8 bases; unmatched junction bases: 5. CDR3: CASSLVGQGSGYTF. The DNA of the CDR3 is TGCGCCAGCAGCTTGGTAGGACAGGGGTCCGGCTACACCTTC.

The chain employs TRBV4-1 and TRBJ2-3; D gene ambiguous. CDR3 length: 14 residues. Trimming left V 3 bases short and J 0 bases short, with 7 bases between. Per germline, CDR1 MGHRA and CDR2 YSYEKL. Written as DNA, the CDR3 is TGCGCCAGCAGCCAGGTTACTAGCACAGATACGCAGTATTTT. It codes for CASSQVTSTDTQYF.

The chain uses TRBV7-2 and TRBJ1-1, with D maybe TRBD1 (5 bases). The CDR3 is 13 amino acids. V lost 5 bases and J lost 10, with 17 bases in between. The germline CDR1 and CDR2 sequences are SGHTA and FQGNSA. CDR3 in amino acids: CASSRDGGVRAFF. CDR3 nucleotide sequence: TGTGCCAGCAGCCGAGACGGGGGAGTGAGAGCTTTCTTT. Complete variable domain (other parts from reference TRBV7-2 and TRBJ1-1): GAGVSQSPSNKVTEKGKDVELRCDPISGHTALYWYRQSLGQGLEFLIYFQGNSAPDKSGLPSDRFSAERTGGSVSTLTIQRTQQEDSAVYLCASSRDGGVRAFFGQGTRLTVV.

The chain has TRBV6-5 and TRBJ1-1, with D possibly TRBD1 on 6 matching bases. Germline V lookup: CDR1 MNHEY, CDR2 SVGAGI. Trimming shortened V by 5 bases and J by 3 bases, and 13 bases separated the two germline ends. The CDR3 extends over 14 amino acids. CDR3 residues: CASSNRVGDTEAFF. CDR3 in DNA: TGTGCCAGCAGTAACAGGGTAGGCGACACTGAAGCTTTCTTT.